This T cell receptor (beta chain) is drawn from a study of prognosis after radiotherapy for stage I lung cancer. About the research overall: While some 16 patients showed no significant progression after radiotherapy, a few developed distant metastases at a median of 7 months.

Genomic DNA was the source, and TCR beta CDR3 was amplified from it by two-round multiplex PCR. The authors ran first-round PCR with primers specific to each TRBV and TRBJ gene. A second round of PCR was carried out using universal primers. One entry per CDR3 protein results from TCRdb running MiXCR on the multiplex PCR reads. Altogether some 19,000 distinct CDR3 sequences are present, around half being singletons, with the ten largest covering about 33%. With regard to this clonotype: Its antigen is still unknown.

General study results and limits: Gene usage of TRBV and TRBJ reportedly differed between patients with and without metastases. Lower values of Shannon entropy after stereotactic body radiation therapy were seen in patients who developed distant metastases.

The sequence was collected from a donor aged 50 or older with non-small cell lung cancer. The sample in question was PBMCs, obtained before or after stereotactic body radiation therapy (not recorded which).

CDR3 nucleotides: TGTGCCAGCATCTTGGGGCGAGGGGGGGGCGAGCAAGAGACCCAGTACTTC. This sequence encodes CASILGRGGGEQETQYF. J is TRBJ2-5 and V is TRBV7-2; perhaps TRBD2 as D (7 bases). V shed 7 bases and J shed 2 bases, with 23 bases lying between them. Germline assignment: CDR1 SGHTA and CDR2 FQGNSA. This CDR3 region has 17 residues.